The 23 T cell receptor beta chains listed next were all sequenced from one sample in a study of shared clonotypes between healthy human individuals. Sequencing used immunoSEQ multiplex PCR; TCRdb keeps in-frame clones, though not all of them. The profile covers around 1.6 million clones, with 95% to 99% appearing a single time and roughly 0.4% taken by the ten largest. The sequenced material came from naive CD4+ T cells sorted from blood. Sample subset: CD45RA+ positively selected. These TCRs come from a man aged 25-45 years in good health.

The chain carries TRBV7-9 and TRBJ1-2; no firm D call. Germline assignment: CDR1 SEHNR and CDR2 FQNEAQ (reference sequence). The CDR3 extends over 15 amino acids. Trimming shortened V by 4 bases and J by 5 bases, and 17 bases separated the two germline ends. This CDR3 reads CASSSDPGISYGYTF. As DNA, the CDR3 is TGTGCCAGCAGCTCAGATCCGGGAATCTCATATGGCTACACCTTC.

Written as DNA, the CDR3 is TGTGCCTGGAGATGGACAGGGGTGAAGAACACTGAAGCTTTCTTT. Its translation is CAWRWTGVKNTEAFF. This chain joins TRBV30 and TRBJ1-1; TRBD1 matches 9 bases. CDR3 size: 15 residues. Germline-derived CDR1 and CDR2 are GTSNPN and SVGIG (reference sequence). Trimming cost V 3 bases and J 1 base; bases outside gene matches: 6.

The chain recombines TRBV7-2 with TRBJ2-1; 8 bases agree with TRBD2. Trimming at V came to 5 bases and at J to 4 bases, leaving 10 bases not matched to a gene. Germline V gene data show CDR1 as SGHTA and CDR2 as FQGNSA. This CDR3 region has 16 residues. In nucleotides, the CDR3 is TGTGCCAGCAGCCAGGGGTTTAGCGGGATTTACAATGAGCAGTTCTTC. This sequence encodes CASSQGFSGIYNEQFF.

The V call is TRBV4-1, the J call TRBJ2-2; 14 positions agree with TRBD2. Germline assignment: CDR1 MGHRA and CDR2 YSYEKL. The CDR3 length is 17 residues. With V trimmed by 8 bases and J by 1 base, 6 bases remained unmatched. This CDR3 reads CASSRLAGGRNTGELFF. The CDR3 coding sequence is TGCGCCAGCTCTCGACTAGCGGGAGGGCGGAACACCGGGGAGCTGTTTTTT.

The genes are TRBV14 and TRBJ2-7; 12 bases agree with TRBD2. This CDR3 region has 13 residues. V was pared by 6 bases and J by 3 bases, with 0 bases of the junction left unmatched. Germline V gene lookup returns CDR1 SGHDN and CDR2 FVKESK. The chain's CDR3 is CASRLAGGYEQYF. CDR3 DNA: TGTGCCAGCAGACTAGCGGGAGGCTACGAGCAGTACTTC.

This sequence joins TRBV5-4 and TRBJ2-1; 12 bases align to TRBD2. Trimming removed 4 bases from V and 2 bases from J; junction bases left unmatched: 4. Germline V gene data show CDR1 as SGHNT and CDR2 as YYREEE (reference sequence). The CDR3 has 16 amino acids. CDR3 amino acids: CASSRTSGKTYNEQFF. DNA of the CDR3: TGTGCCAGCAGCCGGACTAGCGGGAAGACCTACAATGAGCAGTTCTTC.

The V and J genes are TRBV6-1 and TRBJ1-1; no clear D gene. The V gene's germline CDR1 is MNHNS and CDR2 SASEGT. Trimming pared 2 bases from V and 3 bases from J, leaving 13 bases between. The CDR3 has 15 amino acids. Here the CDR3 DNA reads TGTGCCAGCAGTGAAATTGGGGAAGGCGACACTGAAGCTTTCTTT. Its protein product is CASSEIGEGDTEAFF.

Written as DNA, the CDR3 is TGTGCCAGCAGCTTGGGACAGGGGAAATCCTACGAGCAGTACTTC. Translation gives CASSLGQGKSYEQYF. The rearrangement joins TRBV5-4 to TRBJ2-7; 8 nucleotides match TRBD1. Unmatched junction bases numbered 3, after V lost 0 bases and J lost 1 base. The CDR3 runs 15 residues. Germline V lookup: CDR1 SGHNT, CDR2 YYREEE (reference sequence). Looking up the rest from reference TRBV5-4 and TRBJ2-7 gives the full variable domain: ETGVTQSPTHLIKTRGQQVTLRCSSQSGHNTVSWYQQALGQGPQFIFQYYREEENGRGNFPPRFSGLQFPNYSSELNVNALELDDSALYLCASSLGQGKSYEQYFGPGTRLTVT.

This clone has only one observation. The V call is TRBV19, the J call TRBJ1-3; D gene uncertain. The V end was cut by 7 bases, the J end by 0 bases, with 10 bases between. The germline V gene encodes CDR1 LNHDA and CDR2 SQIVND (reference sequence). This CDR3 has 14 residues. CDR3 residues: CASTSPGSGNTIYF. The CDR3 nucleotides read TGTGCCAGTACATCTCCCGGCTCTGGAAACACCATATATTTT.

This chain uses TRBV19 with TRBJ2-1; D call uncertain. The CDR3 consists of 14 residues. Trimming left V 5 bases short and J 0 bases short, with 8 bases between. Germline V gives CDR1 LNHDA, CDR2 SQIVND (reference sequence). DNA of the CDR3: TGTGCCAGTAGTCCGATGAGCTCCTACAATGAGCAGTTCTTC. It translates to CASSPMSSYNEQFF.

This chain links TRBV18 with TRBJ2-2, with D uncertain. Looked up from germline, CDR1 is KGHSH and CDR2 is LQKENI. The CDR3 loop spans 15 amino acids. V gave up 3 bases and J gave up 4 bases, with 12 bases separating them. The CDR3 DNA sequence: TGTGCCAGCTCACCTGGGGTTATCGGCACCGGGGAGCTGTTTTTT. Protein product: CASSPGVIGTGELFF.

This rearrangement joins TRBV28 to TRBJ2-1, with 15 bases identical to TRBD2. CDR3 length equals 16 residues. Per germline, CDR1 MDHEN and CDR2 SYDVKM. Germline trimming cut 4 bases from V and 7 bases from J; bases unmatched to any gene: 5. The CDR3, as DNA: TGTGCCAGCAGTTCCCCCGGGACTAGCGGGAGGAATGAGCAGTTCTTC. Its translation is CASSSPGTSGRNEQFF.

The chain has TRBV5-1 and TRBJ2-1; 7 nucleotides align to TRBD2. The CDR3 spans 16 residues. The germline gives CDR1 SGHRS, CDR2 YFSETQ. V shed 9 bases, J shed 0 bases, and the junction held 12 bases outside the gene matches. CDR3 amino acids: CATQSVAGVSYNEQFF. CDR3 DNA sequence: TGCGCCACCCAGTCAGTGGCGGGGGTCTCCTACAATGAGCAGTTCTTC.

The rearrangement uses TRBV5-4 and TRBJ2-2, with a tentative D call TRBD1 (7 bases). The CDR3 totals 17 residues. Germline loops: CDR1 SGHNT, CDR2 YYREEE (reference sequence). V was clipped by 1 base and J by 7 bases, with 20 bases between them. The CDR3 protein is CASSLKGQWAGIGELFF. In nucleotides, the CDR3 is TGTGCCAGCAGCTTGAAGGGACAGTGGGCGGGAATCGGGGAGCTGTTTTTT.

This chain's CDR3 is CAWSSGTSGRGNNEQFF. CDR3 DNA: TGTGCCTGGAGCTCGGGGACTAGCGGGAGGGGGAACAATGAGCAGTTCTTC. V usage is TRBV30 and J usage is TRBJ2-1; TRBD2 matches 16 bases. Germline V lookup: CDR1 GTSNPN, CDR2 SVGIG (reference sequence). This CDR3 region has 17 residues. V shed 3 bases and J 5 bases; nucleotides not matched to a gene: 7.

This clone was seen only once. V and J are TRBV19 and TRBJ1-2; a weak D match, TRBD1 (5 bases). In germline, CDR1 is LNHDA, CDR2 SQIVND (reference sequence). Deletions cut 7 bases from V and 4 bases from J, with 10 bases between. This CDR3 spans 12 amino acids. This CDR3 is CASTQGSYGYTF. As DNA, the CDR3 is TGTGCCAGTACTCAGGGTTCCTATGGCTACACCTTC.

In its sample, this clone was seen once. The chain links TRBV2 to TRBJ1-2; no reliable D call. This CDR3 contains 13 residues. The V and J ends lost 0 bases and 8 bases respectively, with 10 bases between them. Germline V gene sequence: CDR1 SNHLY, CDR2 FYNNEI. The CDR3 sequence is CASSEAPGFGYTF. The CDR3 coding sequence is TGTGCCAGCAGTGAAGCGCCGGGGTTCGGCTACACCTTC.

This clone came up once. The chain combines TRBV5-1 with TRBJ1-1, with no clear D. Trimming took off 6 bases at V and 3 bases at J, with 15 bases between the two ends. The CDR3 consists of 14 residues. CDR1 and CDR2 from the germline V gene are SGHRS and YFSETQ. The CDR3 DNA sequence: TGCGCCAGCATCCTTACTTTGGCGCACACTGAAGCTTTCTTT. This gives the protein CASILTLAHTEAFF.

About this clone itself: One end of the junction is discordant with germline, which a read error may explain. The chain recombines TRBV14 with TRBJ2-6; D call uncertain. The CDR3 has 13 residues. Germline CDR1 is SGHDN and CDR2 is FVKESK. The CDR3 DNA reads as TGTGCCAGCAGCCTAAGTGGGCCCAACGTCCTGACTTTC. It encodes CASSLSGPNVLTF. The full variable domain, in which reference TRBV14 and TRBJ2-6 provide the parts outside the CDR3, is EAGVTQFPSHSVIEKGQTVTLRCDPISGHDNLYWYRRVMGKEIKFLLHFVKESKQDESGMPNNRFLAERTGGTYSTLKVQPAELEDSGVYFCASSLSGPNVLTFGAGSRLTVL.

This clone appeared once. V is TRBV11-2 and J is TRBJ2-1; TRBD2 matches at 14 bases. The germline gives CDR1 SGHAT, CDR2 FQNNGV. J gave up 0 bases and V 4 bases, and 8 bases lay outside the gene matches. The CDR3 loop spans 19 amino acids. The CDR3 DNA reads as TGTGCCAGCAGCTCCCGCCGACTAGCGGGAGGGGGCTCCTACAATGAGCAGTTCTTC. It translates to CASSSRRLAGGGSYNEQFF.

CDR3 region: CASSPPRHQETQYF. In DNA, the CDR3 is TGTGCCAGCAGCCCCCCGAGACATCAAGAGACCCAGTACTTC. The chain carries TRBV6-6 and TRBJ2-5; D gene ambiguous. This CDR3 is built from 14 residues. The V gene's germline CDR1 is MNHNY and CDR2 SVGAGI (reference sequence). V dropped 6 bases and J dropped 2 bases, with 13 bases sitting between them.

The J gene is TRBJ2-5, the V gene TRBV7-2, with D maybe TRBD2 (6 bases). Germline CDR1 and CDR2: SGHTA and FQGNSA. Trimming pared 1 base from V and 4 bases from J, leaving 13 bases between. There are 15 residues in the CDR3. The CDR3, as DNA: TGTGCCAGCAGCTTAGAAAGGGCGGGGAGAGAGACCCAGTACTTC. This codes for CASSLERAGRETQYF.

The V call is TRBV7-8, the J call TRBJ2-7, with D perhaps TRBD2 (7 bases). The CDR3 is 15 amino acids. CDR1 is SGHVS and CDR2 is FQNEAQ in the germline V gene. Trimming removed 3 bases at V and 3 bases at J, with 15 bases between. CDR3 sequence (DNA): TGTGCCAGCAGCTTTTCGGCAGGGGACTACTACGAGCAGTACTTC. Amino acid sequence: CASSFSAGDYYEQYF. The entire variable domain, with the rest obtained from reference TRBV7-8 and TRBJ2-7, is as follows: GAGVSQSPRYKVAKRGQDVALRCDPISGHVSLFWYQQALGQGPEFLTYFQNEAQLDKSGLPSDRFFAERPEGSVSTLKIQRTQQEDSAVYLCASSFSAGDYYEQYFGPGTRLTVT.